A selection of T cell receptor beta chains follows, all from one sample in a study of shared clonotypes between healthy human individuals. Sequencing was performed with immunoSEQ multiplex PCR; in TCRdb, only in-frame clones are kept and a portion is missing. Altogether about 2 million clones are present, less than 95% being singletons, with the ten largest covering about 1.1%. Source material: naive CD8+ T cells sorted from blood. These receptors came from a man between 18 and 35 years old in good health. Each CDR3 is given with its conserved first and last residue. Each record gives: D gene, V gene, clone size, CDR3 length, J gene, CDR3 DNA, CDR3 protein. D genes are given only for firm matches. Size tells how often a clone was seen (once, few, many) or the class of an expanded clone, and some rows leave it out.

>TRBD1|TRBV5-4|NA|14|TRBJ1-6
TGTGCCAGCAGCTTGGAGGGGGCGAGTTCACCCCTCCACTTT
CASSLEGASSPLHF
>NA|TRBV7-9|NA|13|TRBJ2-7
TGTGCCAGCAGTTGGACCAATAAATACGAGCAGTACTTC
CASSWTNKYEQYF
>NA|TRBV28|NA|14|TRBJ2-7
TGTGCCAGCAGTTTATTTGGGGTTAAAGACGAGCAGTACTTC
CASSLFGVKDEQYF
>NA|TRBV7-9|NA|14|TRBJ1-2
TGTGCCAGCAGCTCCCAGGGAGGGATCTATGGCTACACCTTC
CASSSQGGIYGYTF
>NA|TRBV4-1|NA|17|TRBJ1-4
TGCGCCAGCAGCCAGAGGGTCCCCGTGTCAGGGAGTGGTTTGTTGTTTTTT
CASSQRVPVSGSGLLFF
>NA|TRBV28|few|14|TRBJ2-7
TGTGCCAGCAGTTTCCCAGGGAGCTCCTACGAGCAGTACTTC
CASSFPGSSYEQYF
>TRBD2|TRBV4-3|once|15|TRBJ2-7
TGCGCCAGCTCGGGGGGACTAGCGGTCCCCTACGAGCAGTACTTC
CASSGGLAVPYEQYF
>NA|TRBV7-9|NA|13|TRBJ1-2
TGTGCCAGCAGCGCCGCCGAAAACGGGGGCTACACCTTC
CASSAAENGGYTF
>TRBD1|TRBV25-1|NA|13|TRBJ1-1
TGTGCCAGCAGCGGATTTCAGGGGGTTGAAGCTTTCTTT
CASSGFQGVEAFF
>NA|TRBV19|NA|15|TRBJ2-7
TGTGCCAGTAGCCCCTCCGGGACGGGCTCCTACGAGCAGTACTTC
CASSPSGTGSYEQYF
>NA|TRBV5-6|NA|11|TRBJ2-7
TGTGCCAGCAGCCTTGACTACGAGCAGTACTTC
CASSLDYEQYF
>TRBD2|TRBV5-1|NA|19|TRBJ2-1
TGCGCCAGCAGCAAGGAAGAGGCGGGACTAGCGGGAGGGTACAATGAGCAGTTCTTC
CASSKEEAGLAGGYNEQFF
>NA|TRBV6-5|few|15|TRBJ2-3
TGTGCCAGCAGTCAGACTGGGGGTGGCACAGATACGCAGTATTTT
CASSQTGGGTDTQYF
>TRBD2|TRBV5-6|NA|17|TRBJ2-3
TGTGCCAGCAGCCTGGTTGGTAGCGGGGGGTCCTCAGATACGCAGTATTTT
CASSLVGSGGSSDTQYF
>NA|TRBV4-2|NA|17|TRBJ2-4
TGTGCCAGCAGCCAAGATTGGTCGGGGGCCTGGGAAAACATTCAGTACTTC
CASSQDWSGAWENIQYF
>NA|TRBV5-1|NA|15|TRBJ2-4
TGCGCCAGCAGCCCATGGGAAGGTAGAGGAGACATTCAGTACTTC
CASSPWEGRGDIQYF
>NA|TRBV5-1|few|17|TRBJ1-4
TGCGCCAGCAGCTTGGGTGGGGCAAGTTCAACTAATGAAAAACTGTTTTTT
CASSLGGASSTNEKLFF
>TRBD1|TRBV7-9|NA|15|TRBJ2-7
TGTGCCAGCAGTAAAGCAACAGGGGGTACCTACGAGCAGTACTTC
CASSKATGGTYEQYF
>NA|TRBV5-3|NA|14|TRBJ2-5
TGTGCCAGAAGCCCGACAGTGTACCAAGAGACCCAGTACTTC
CARSPTVYQETQYF
>NA|TRBV27|NA|14|TRBJ1-5
TGTGCCAGCAGTCCCCTACTGAGCAATCAGCCCCAGCATTTT
CASSPLLSNQPQHF
>NA|TRBV7-7|NA|14|TRBJ2-7
TGTGCTAGCAGCTTAGAGGCCGGTGCCTACGAGCAGTACTTC
CASSLEAGAYEQYF
>TRBD1|TRBV7-6|NA|14|TRBJ2-5
TGTGCCAGCAGCCCGGGGACAGATGGGGAGACCCAGTACTTC
CASSPGTDGETQYF
>NA|TRBV4-1|NA|15|TRBJ1-4
TGCGCCAGCAGCCAAGTAACCTCTCCGAATGAAAAACTGTTTTTT
CASSQVTSPNEKLFF
>TRBD1|TRBV7-8|NA|15|TRBJ2-7
TGTGCCAGCAGCTTCGAAACAGGGGGCGACTACGAGCAGTACTTC
CASSFETGGDYEQYF
>NA|TRBV21-1|NA|16|TRBJ2-2
TGTGCCAGCAGCACCCGGGACAGCGACTTCACCGGGGAGCTGTTTTTT
CASSTRDSDFTGELFF
>NA|TRBV18|NA|15|TRBJ2-3
TGTGCCAGCTCACCGGAGACAGGAGTCACAGATACGCAGTATTTT
CASSPETGVTDTQYF
>NA|TRBV29-1|NA|13|TRBJ1-3
TGCAGCGTTGGGGCCGGCTCTGGAAACACCATATATTTT
CSVGAGSGNTIYF
>NA|TRBV6-5|NA|13|TRBJ1-2
TGTGCCAGCAGCCTCAGCACGAGCTATGGCTACACCTTC
CASSLSTSYGYTF
>TRBD2|TRBV13|NA|13|TRBJ2-1
TGTGCCAGCAGCTTAGAGCGGGAGAATGAGCAGTTCTTC
CASSLERENEQFF
>NA|TRBV27|NA|13|TRBJ1-1
TGTGCCAGCAGTTTGGGGGGCCGAACTGAAGCTTTCTTT
CASSLGGRTEAFF
>TRBD1|TRBV28|NA|16|TRBJ1-3
TGTGCCAGCAGTTCAGGACAGGCTAATTCTGGAAACACCATATATTTT
CASSSGQANSGNTIYF
>TRBD1|TRBV19|NA|16|TRBJ2-1
TGTGCCAGTAGTATAGAAGGGACAGGATTAGGCAATGAGCAGTTCTTC
CASSIEGTGLGNEQFF
>NA|TRBV28|NA|13|TRBJ2-5
TGTGCCAGCAGTCACAGTGAAAAAGAGACCCAGTACTTC
CASSHSEKETQYF
>TRBD2|TRBV19|once|13|TRBJ2-5
TGTGCCAGTAGGTTAGCGGGAGGAGAGACCCAGTACTTC
CASRLAGGETQYF
>NA|TRBV9|once|15|TRBJ2-3
TGTGCCAGCAGCGCCCGCCGGGACCTCACAGATACGCAGTATTTT
CASSARRDLTDTQYF